Listed here are 9 T cell receptor beta chains from one sample, sequenced in a study of human T cells and chemical hapten exposure. Via MiXCR, TCRdb re-called the RACE reads, giving one row per CDR3 protein. Here the sample spans about 64,000 distinct CDR3 sequences, roughly 10% being singletons. As to time point: pre-sensitization, week 0. This sample's treatment: therapeutic diphenylcyclopropenone sensitization with weekly scalp DPC. The starting material was whole blood, obtained in connection with sensitization to the hapten diphenylcyclopropenone (DPC). The receptors originated from a woman aged 40-49 years with alopecia areata. Some clones in this sample may be carry-over from other donors' samples.

The chain recombines TRBV2 with TRBJ1-1; 7 bases fit TRBD1. The CDR3 runs 13 residues. Trimming cost V 4 bases and J 8 bases; bases outside gene matches: 7. The germline V gene encodes CDR1 SNHLY and CDR2 FYNNEI. The CDR3 is CASSVDREGEAFF. As DNA, the CDR3 is TGTGCCAGCAGTGTAGACAGGGAAGGGGAAGCTTTCTTT. The whole variable domain, filled in from reference TRBV2 and TRBJ1-1, reads EPEVTQTPSHQVTQMGQEVILRCVPISNHLYFYWYRQILGQKVEFLVSFYNNEISEKSEIFDDQFSVERPDGSNFTLKIRSTKLEDSAMYFCASSVDREGEAFFGQGTRLTVV.

This clonotype was found a few times. The genes are TRBV5-6 and TRBJ2-5; weak D call: TRBD2 (7 bases). Germline-derived CDR1 and CDR2 are SGHDT and YYEEEE. This CDR3 contains 17 residues. V lost 1 base and J 2 bases, leaving 18 bases between the germline ends. Here the CDR3 reads CASSLFRQGGGQETQYF. In DNA form, the CDR3 reads TGTGCCAGCAGCTTGTTTCGTCAGGGAGGGGGTCAAGAGACCCAGTACTTC. Full variable domain (remainder filled in from reference TRBV5-6 and TRBJ2-5): DAGVTQSPTHLIKTRGQQVTLRCSPKSGHDTVSWYQQALGQGPQFIFQYYEEEERQRGNFPDRFSGHQFPNYSSELNVNALLLGDSALYLCASSLFRQGGGQETQYFGPGTRLLVL.

About this clonotype itself: A much larger clone differs by one base, so this may be a read error. This chain joins TRBV11-3 and TRBJ2-5, with 8 bases that match TRBD2. Germline CDR1 reads SGHNT; CDR2 reads YENEEA. Trimming cost V 5 bases and J 8 bases; bases outside gene matches: 16. CDR3 size: 16 residues. CDR3 sequence (DNA): TGTGCCAGCAGCCCCGAAACCCGGGGGGGCCGAGATACCCAGTACTTC. Amino acid sequence: CASSPETRGGRDTQYF.

This clonotype occurred a few times. The chain is built from TRBV5-1 and TRBJ1-1; no definite D call. The CDR3 sequence is 15 residues long. Germline V CDR1 and CDR2: SGHRS, YFSETQ. The V gene lost 5 bases and the J gene lost 4 bases, with 18 bases spanning the gap. This CDR3 is CASRYDGRPVTEAFF. In DNA form, the CDR3 reads TGCGCCAGCAGATATGATGGACGCCCCGTCACTGAAGCTTTCTTT.

This clonotype has more than one count but fewer than ten. This chain uses TRBV12-3 or TRBV12-4 with TRBJ1-5, with D uncertain. The V end lost 2 bases, the J end lost 0 bases, and 11 bases lay between the germline ends. This CDR3 is 16 amino acids long. CDR3 sequence (DNA): TGTGCCAGCAGTTTAAATCGAGACACTAGCAATCAGCCCCAGCATTTT. Its translation is CASSLNRDTSNQPQHF.

This clonotype was detected a few times. The chain recombines TRBV12-2 with TRBJ2-1; the DNA was not used to check the table's D call, TRBD1. TRBV12-2 is designated a pseudogene. This CDR3 is 21 amino acids long. The CDR3 coding sequence is TGTGCAAGTCCCCCCCCTGGGGCAGGGGGCGCTGGACTTCCTCAGTACAATGAGCAGTTCTTC. Protein: CASPPPGAGGAGLPQYNEQFF.

This clonotype was detected a few times. The genes are TRBV5-5 and TRBJ1-5; tentatively, D is TRBD1 (6 bases). The CDR3 is 17 residues long. Germline assignment: CDR1 SGHKS and CDR2 YYEKEE (reference sequence). V lost 4 bases, J lost 0 bases, and 17 bases lay in between. CDR3 sequence (DNA): TGTGCCAGCAGCCCGAACACAGGGAAAAATAGCAATCAGCCCCAGCATTTT. Translation: CASSPNTGKNSNQPQHF. The full variable domain, with the rest looked up from reference TRBV5-5 and TRBJ1-5, is DAGVTQSPTHLIKTRGQQVTLRCSPISGHKSVSWYQQVLGQGPQFIFQYYEKEERGRGNFPDRFSARQFPNYSSELNVNALLLGDSALYLCASSPNTGKNSNQPQHFGDGTRLSIL.

The V call is TRBV7-6, the J call TRBJ2-5, with no clear D. The CDR3 runs 13 residues. From germline, CDR1 is SGHVS and CDR2 FNYEAQ. Trimming removed 3 bases at V and 2 bases at J, with 7 bases between. For the CDR3, the DNA is TGTGCCAGCAGCTTCGGCAGACAAGAGACCCAGTACTTC. Translating gives CASSFGRQETQYF.

This clonotype came up a few times. The chain has TRBV6-1 and TRBJ2-4; 7 nucleotides align to TRBD1. The ends lost 5 bases at V and 0 bases at J; junction bases unmatched: 7. Germline V gene data show CDR1 as MNHNS and CDR2 as SASEGT. The CDR3 is 16 residues long. The CDR3 region has the DNA TGTGCCAGCAGTACTGGGACAGTTCCAGCCAAAAACATTCAGTACTTC. It encodes CASSTGTVPAKNIQYF.